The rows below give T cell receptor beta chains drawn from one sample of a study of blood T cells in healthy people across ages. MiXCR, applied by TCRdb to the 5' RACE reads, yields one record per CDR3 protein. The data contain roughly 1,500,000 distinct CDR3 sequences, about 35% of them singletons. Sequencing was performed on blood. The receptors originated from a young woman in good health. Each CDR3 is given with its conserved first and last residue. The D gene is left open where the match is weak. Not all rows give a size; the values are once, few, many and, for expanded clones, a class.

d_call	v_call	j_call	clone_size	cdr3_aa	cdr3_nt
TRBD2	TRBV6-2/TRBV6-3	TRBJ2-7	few	CASTYGLAGTPGAYEQYF	TGTGCCAGCACCTATGGACTAGCGGGGACCCCCGGGGCCTACGAGCAGTACTTC
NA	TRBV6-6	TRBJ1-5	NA	CASRGGGEDQPQHF	TGTGCCAGCAGGGGCGGGGGTGAGGATCAGCCCCAGCATTTT
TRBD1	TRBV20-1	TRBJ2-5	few	CSARGDRGLWETQYF	TGCAGTGCTAGAGGGGACAGGGGGCTGTGGGAGACCCAGTACTTC
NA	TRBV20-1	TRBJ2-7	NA	CSARNPLGRLGEQYF	TGCAGTGCTAGGAACCCTCTAGGTAGGCTGGGCGAGCAGTACTTC
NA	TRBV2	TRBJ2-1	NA	CASRGTISPNEQFF	TGTGCCAGCAGGGGAACAATAAGCCCCAATGAGCAGTTCTTC
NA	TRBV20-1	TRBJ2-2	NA	CSAYSVEVGGTGELFF	TGCAGTGCTTATTCTGTAGAGGTGGGAGGCACCGGGGAGCTGTTTTTT
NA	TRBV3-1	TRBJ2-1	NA	CASSERVTYNEQFF	TGTGCCAGCAGCGAAAGGGTGACCTACAATGAGCAGTTCTTC
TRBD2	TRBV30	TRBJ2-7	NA	CAWDPSGRAHGQYF	TGTGCCTGGGACCCTAGCGGGAGGGCCCACGGGCAGTACTTC
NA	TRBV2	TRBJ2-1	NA	CASSVQGVGDEQFF	TGTGCCAGCAGTGTTCAGGGAGTAGGAGATGAGCAGTTCTTC
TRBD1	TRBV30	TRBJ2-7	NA	CAWGTVYEQYF	TGTGCCTGGGGGACAGTCTACGAGCAGTACTTC
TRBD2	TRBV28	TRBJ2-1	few	CASGREFYNEQFF	TGTGCCAGCGGGAGGGAGTTCTACAATGAGCAGTTCTTC
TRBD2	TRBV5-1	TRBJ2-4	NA	CASSPRTSGIAKNIQYF	TGCGCCAGCAGCCCCCGGACTAGCGGGATAGCCAAAAACATTCAGTACTTC
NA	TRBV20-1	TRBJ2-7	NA	CSARAAVYEQYF	TGCAGTGCTAGAGCCGCTGTTTACGAGCAGTACTTC
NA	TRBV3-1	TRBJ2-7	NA	CASSHQMVSYEQYF	TGTGCCAGCAGTCACCAGATGGTCTCCTACGAGCAGTACTTC
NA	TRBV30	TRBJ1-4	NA	CAWSTQGATNEKLFF	TGTGCCTGGTCCACCCAAGGGGCAACTAATGAAAAACTGTTTTTT
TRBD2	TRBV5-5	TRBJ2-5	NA	CASSIVAGGGETQYF	TGTGCCAGCAGCATAGTAGCGGGAGGGGGAGAGACCCAGTACTTC
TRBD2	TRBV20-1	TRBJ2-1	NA	CSATQPVGLAGSSYNEQFF	TGCAGTGCCACCCAGCCGGTGGGTTTAGCGGGATCGAGCTACAATGAGCAGTTCTTC
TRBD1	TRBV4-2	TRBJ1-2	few	CASSQDRDRGQTYGYTF	TGTGCCAGCAGCCAAGATAGGGACAGGGGACAAACCTATGGCTACACCTTC
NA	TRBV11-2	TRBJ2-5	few	CASSLDLGNGETQYF	TGTGCCAGCAGCTTAGATCTGGGCAATGGAGAGACCCAGTACTTC
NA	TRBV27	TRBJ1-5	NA	CASSFRQGHNQPQHF	TGTGCCAGCAGTTTCAGGCAGGGGCACAATCAGCCCCAGCATTTT
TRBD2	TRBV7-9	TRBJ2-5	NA	CASSPRGLAGAGETQYF	TGTGCCAGCAGCCCAAGAGGACTAGCGGGAGCGGGAGAGACCCAGTACTTC
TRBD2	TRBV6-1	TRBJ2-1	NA	CAGSHGGLAGADEQFF	TGTGCCGGCAGCCACGGGGGGTTAGCGGGAGCCGATGAGCAGTTCTTC
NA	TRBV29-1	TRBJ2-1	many	CSVMGNEQFF	TGCAGCGTTATGGGTAATGAGCAGTTCTTC
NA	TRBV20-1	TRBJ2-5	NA	CSAPWDAGRVFETQYF	TGCAGTGCTCCCTGGGATGCGGGACGAGTGTTTGAGACCCAGTACTTC
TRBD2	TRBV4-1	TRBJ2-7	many	CASSQLAGGRYEQYF	TGCGCCAGCAGCCAACTAGCGGGAGGGAGGTACGAGCAGTACTTC
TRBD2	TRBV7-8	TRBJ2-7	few	CASSSGLAGGFEQYF	TGTGCCAGCAGCTCGGGACTAGCGGGAGGGTTCGAGCAGTACTTC
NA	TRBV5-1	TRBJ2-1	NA	CASSLGLQGDEQFF	TGCGCCAGCAGCTTGGGATTACAGGGCGATGAGCAGTTCTTC
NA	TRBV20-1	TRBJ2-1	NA	CSARAFGFAYNEQFF	TGCAGTGCTAGAGCTTTTGGATTTGCCTACAATGAGCAGTTCTTC
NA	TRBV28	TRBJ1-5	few	CASSLVGGRWSNQPQHF	TGTGCCAGCAGTTTAGTCGGGGGACGCTGGAGCAATCAGCCCCAGCATTTT
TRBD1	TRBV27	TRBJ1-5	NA	CASSYTGVEPQHF	TGTGCCAGCAGTTATACAGGGGTGGAGCCCCAGCATTTT
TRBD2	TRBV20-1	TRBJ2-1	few	CSASSASGSRSSYNEQFF	TGCAGTGCTAGTAGTGCTAGCGGGAGCCGGAGCTCCTACAATGAGCAGTTCTTC
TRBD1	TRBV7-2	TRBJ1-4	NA	CASSQGGRATNEKLSF	TGTGCCAGCAGCCAAGGGGGCAGGGCAACTAATGAAAAACTGTCTTTT
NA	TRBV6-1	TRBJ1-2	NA	CASSEVIGVGYGYTF	TGTGCCAGCAGTGAAGTTATCGGGGTGGGCTATGGCTACACCTTC
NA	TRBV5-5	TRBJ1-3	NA	CASSVGPRGSGNTIYF	TGTGCCAGCAGCGTCGGACCGAGAGGATCTGGAAACACCATATATTTT
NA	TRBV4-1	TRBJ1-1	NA	CATYGGGTEAFF	TGCGCCACCTACGGCGGGGGCACTGAAGCTTTCTTT
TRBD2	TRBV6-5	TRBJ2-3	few	CASSPQPGGRADTQYF	TGTGCCAGCAGTCCGCAGCCGGGAGGCCGGGCAGATACGCAGTATTTT
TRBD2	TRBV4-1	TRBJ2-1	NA	CASSPRLAEAHHNEQFF	TGCGCCAGCAGCCCGAGACTAGCGGAGGCTCATCACAATGAGCAGTTCTTC
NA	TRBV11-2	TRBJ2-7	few	CASSLGKGGSSYEQYF	TGTGCCAGCAGCTTAGGGAAGGGAGGTTCCTCCTACGAGCAGTACTTC
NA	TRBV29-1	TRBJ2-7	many	CSVATGFEQYF	TGCAGCGTAGCAACAGGGTTCGAGCAGTACTTC
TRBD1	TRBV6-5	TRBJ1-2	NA	CASSTRPGQGALGGYTF	TGTGCCAGCAGTACCCGACCGGGACAGGGGGCCCTCGGGGGCTACACCTTC
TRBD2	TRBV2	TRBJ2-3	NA	CASSVKRGGATDTQYF	TGTGCCAGCAGTGTCAAGCGCGGGGGGGCAACAGATACGCAGTATTTT
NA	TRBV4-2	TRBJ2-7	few	CASSQVGGRPAGEQYF	TGTGCCAGCAGCCAAGTCGGGGGTAGGCCGGCTGGCGAGCAGTACTTC
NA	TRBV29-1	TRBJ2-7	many	CSVEEHSEQYF	TGCAGCGTTGAAGAGCATAGCGAGCAGTACTTC
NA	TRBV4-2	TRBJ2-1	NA	CASSQERLGAEQFF	TGTGCCAGCAGCCAAGAAAGATTGGGGGCGGAGCAGTTCTTC
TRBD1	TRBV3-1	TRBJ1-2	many	CASSPGTGHYGYTF	TGTGCCAGCAGCCCAGGGACAGGGCACTATGGCTACACCTTC
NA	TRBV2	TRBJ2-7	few	CATRVGKGTLYYEQYF	TGTGCCACCAGAGTGGGAAAAGGAACACTATACTACGAGCAGTACTTC
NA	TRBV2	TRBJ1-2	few	CASSDRSDVLSFYGYTF	TGTGCCAGCAGTGATCGGTCGGACGTACTTTCCTTCTATGGCTACACCTTC
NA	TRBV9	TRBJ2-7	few	CASSVELGRTAPPYEQYF	TGTGCCAGCAGCGTAGAACTAGGTAGGACAGCTCCTCCCTACGAGCAGTACTTC
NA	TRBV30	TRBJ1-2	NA	CAWSGPIANYGYTF	TGTGCCTGGAGTGGACCCATAGCTAACTATGGCTACACCTTC
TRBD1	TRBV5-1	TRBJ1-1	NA	CASNEQGGVNTEAFF	TGCGCCAGTAACGAACAGGGGGGGGTAAACACTGAAGCTTTCTTT
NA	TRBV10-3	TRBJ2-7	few	CAISDGTEGYNEQYF	TGTGCCATCAGCGACGGGACGGAGGGATACAATGAGCAGTACTTC
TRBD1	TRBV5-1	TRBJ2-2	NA	CASSPGQRTGELFF	TGCGCCAGCAGCCCGGGACAGCGGACCGGGGAGCTGTTTTTT
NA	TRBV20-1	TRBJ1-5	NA	CSARDRSVPGNQPQHF	TGCAGTGCTAGAGATAGGAGTGTCCCGGGCAATCAGCCCCAGCATTTT
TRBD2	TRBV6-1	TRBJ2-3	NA	CASRERERGDTQYF	TGTGCCAGCAGAGAGCGGGAGAGGGGGGATACGCAGTATTTT